The clone carrying this T cell receptor beta chain was picked up a small number of times. Preparation of the TCRbeta library used unique molecular identifiers. TCRdb reanalysed the PCR reads using MiXCR and keeps one entry per CDR3 protein. The sample holds 900,000 or so distinct CDR3 sequences; 16% are singletons and the top ten take approximately 5%. The sample originates from a study of T-cell reconstitution after alpha-beta-depleted transplantation in children. V lost 4 bases and J 2 bases, leaving 18 bases between the germline ends. CDR3 length: 16 amino acids. Germline-derived CDR1 and CDR2 are SGHRS and YFSETQ.

This specimen was PBMCs, mostly from graft donor cells, taken 360 days after TCRalphabeta/CD19-depleted stem cell transplant. The chain joins TRBV5-1 to TRBJ2-5; D assignment may be TRBD1 or TRBD2 (6 bases each). This receptor was identified in a male patient younger than 18 who had a stem cell transplant for acute lymphoblastic leukemia, so the T cells may come from the graft donor. CDR3 protein: CASSPKVQGRQETQYF. The CDR3 nucleotides read TGCGCCAGCAGCCCAAAAGTCCAGGGGAGGCAAGAGACCCAGTACTTC.